This TCR beta chain originates from a study of T cell responses to AZD1222 COVID-19 vaccine (dated by TCRdb to about 2021). Regarding the study in general: Because spike-specific TCR depth and breadth did not differ between the two schedules, AZD1222 recipients who got a second dose at roughly 4 weeks were pooled with those who got a second dose at roughly 12 weeks. Trial participants were enrolled by age into subgroups of 18-55, 56-69 and 70-plus years, and roughly 150, 30 and 60 TCR-sequenced participants, respectively, were included in these subgroups. TCR sequencing was performed for fewer than 250 trial participants, of whom about 200 were given two doses of AZD1222 and around 26 were given two doses of MenACWY control vaccine. What the study reported, not specific to this receptor: Because no samples from the day 14 peak response were available, repertoires could be characterized only after the peak T cell response. Conclusions about previously exposed vaccinees are limited because only six or seven AZD1222 recipients were SARS-CoV-2 seropositive at baseline. Spike-specific TCR breadth and depth rose significantly after two AZD1222 doses compared with day 0 and with MenACWY recipients. Most participants were white British and females outnumbered males, and the authors suggested that clonal diversity may have been underestimated. Reportedly, almost half of the unique spike-specific TCRs recognized epitopes lying outside the regions that are mutated in the B.1.351 and B.1.1.7 variants. In the small 56-69-year group, the increase in depth fell short of significance, most likely because of low power. CD4 TCRs associated with the vaccine covered the entire spike protein, and the dominant responses were in regions 160-218 and 743-854.

The germline V gene (reference sequence) provides CDR1 MNHEY and CDR2 SMNVEV. Germline trimming: 5 bases from V, 7 bases from J; junction bases outside gene matches: 11. The CDR3 sequence holds 15 residues, the cysteine and phenylalanine included. CDR3 DNA is the only sequence kept; it has 45 bases, read in frame from the first base. The CDR3 regions of human TCRbeta chains were subjected to immunosequencing. Turning to the authors' computational methods: Repertoire TCRs were matched against a reference library of SARS-CoV-2-specific TCRs generated with the MIRA antigen-specificity platform. Breadth was defined as the fraction of unique TCRs that were SARS-CoV-2-associated, and depth was defined as the fraction of total T cells that were SARS-CoV-2-associated. Using the MIRA data, each spike-specific TCR was assigned both to the spike region to which the TCR was reactive and to a CD4 or CD8 class. Log10-transformed breadth and depth values were compared by one-way ANOVA with Sidak's multiple comparisons tests. Imported from immuneACCESS, the table was reduced by TCRdb to in-frame sequences with V and J called. These copies leave out some clones; in studies compared against another copy, an unresolved V gene accounts for under half, and the cause of the remainder is not known. V and J calls and clone size are as listed in that table; D and trimming were resolved from the DNA. The sample yields 130,000 or so clones; around 83% were counted once. The ten largest clonotypes hold around 12% of the sample.

This specimen's time point label, per the study, means: baseline before first vaccination. The vaccinee samples were drawn from two UK trials, COV001 and COV002, one of which was a single-blind randomized controlled phase 2/3 trial testing AZD1222 (ChAdOx1 nCoV-19) in healthy adults. For TCRbeta chain sequencing, PBMC samples were collected from trial participants at day 0 and at day 28 after the second dose. This clone was seen a handful of times. The antigen it binds to is not known. Nothing much larger sits one base from this clone, and base qualities are not available. The sequenced sample was peripheral blood, obtained on day 0 of AZD1222 vaccination. This receptor was obtained from an adult in good health. The chain is assembled from TRBV27 and TRBJ2-1; a stretch of 7 junction bases matches TRBD2. The nucleotide sequence is given as TGTGCCAGCAGTGGTGGGAGGGCGGTCTGGAATGAGCAGTTCTTC. This translates into CASSGGRAVWNEQFF.